These T cell receptor beta chains were read from a single sample in a study of blood T cell repertoires in COVID-19. Sequenced by immunoSEQ multiplex PCR; TCRdb stores in-frame clones only, minus some. The data show around 310,000 clones, nearly 90% seen once. Material: peripheral blood. These receptors were obtained from a woman between 40 and 55 years old with COVID-19, enrolled during active disease. The CDR3 runs from the conserved cysteine through the conserved F or W. The D gene is left open where the match is weak. Clone size appears in some rows only: once, few, many, or a class for an expanded clone.

TRBJ1-2,NA,NA,TRBV7-2,TGTGCCAGCAGCTCAGCGGCGGGGGCTTGGGCCTATGGCTACACCTTC,CASSSAAGAWAYGYTF
TRBJ2-5,NA,NA,TRBV12-3/TRBV12-4,TGTGCCAGCAGTTTCGTCCACCAAGAGACCCAGTACTTC,CASSFVHQETQYF
TRBJ1-1,NA,NA,TRBV6-5,TGTGCCAGCCGGAGGGAGAACACTGAAGCTTTCTTT,CASRRENTEAFF
TRBJ2-2,NA,TRBD2,TRBV19,TGTGCCAGTAGTATAGTACTAGCGGGGGTGAACACCGGGGAGCTGTTTTTT,CASSIVLAGVNTGELFF
TRBJ2-2,NA,TRBD1,TRBV28,TGTGCCAGCAGTCCTCTGACAGGGGCGAACACCGGGGAGCTGTTTTTT,CASSPLTGANTGELFF
TRBJ1-5,once,NA,TRBV7-9,TGTGCCGGGGGACAATCAAATAGCAATCAGCCCCAGCATTTT,CAGGQSNSNQPQHF
TRBJ2-7,NA,TRBD2,TRBV5-4,TGTGCCAGCAGCTTGGGGGGACTAGCGGGAGTGTTGAACGAGCAGTACTTC,CASSLGGLAGVLNEQYF
TRBJ2-7,NA,TRBD1,TRBV6-5,TGTGCCAGCAGTTACAGGGGGCTCAACGAGCAGTACTTC,CASSYRGLNEQYF
TRBJ2-1,NA,TRBD2,TRBV9,TGTGCCAGCAGCGTAGGGTCTAGCGGGAAGTACAATGAGCAGTTCTTC,CASSVGSSGKYNEQFF
TRBJ1-4,NA,NA,TRBV7-9,TGTGCCAGCAGCCTCAAGGGAGCCGGCGATGAAAAACTGTTTTTT,CASSLKGAGDEKLFF
TRBJ2-7,NA,TRBD1,TRBV6-5,TGTGCCAGCAGCCCCGGGACAGGGATGTACGAGCAGTACTTC,CASSPGTGMYEQYF
TRBJ2-5,NA,NA,TRBV19,TGTGCCAGTAGTATATCCGAGCAGCGAGAGACCCAGTACTTC,CASSISEQRETQYF
TRBJ1-2,NA,TRBD1,TRBV29-1,TGCAGCGTTGAAGATTTGGACGGGACAGTTTTCTATGGCTACACCTTC,CSVEDLDGTVFYGYTF
TRBJ1-2,NA,TRBD1,TRBV18,TGTGCCAGCTCACCACTGGACAGGAGAAGTGGTGGCTACACCTTC,CASSPLDRRSGGYTF
TRBJ2-3,NA,NA,TRBV7-2,TGTGCCAGCAGCTTAGCAGGGGGAGATACGCAGTATTTT,CASSLAGGDTQYF
TRBJ2-5,NA,TRBD1,TRBV19,TGTGCCAGTGGGACAGGCCGATGGGCCGACCAAGAGACCCAGTACTTC,CASGTGRWADQETQYF
TRBJ1-4,NA,NA,TRBV27,TGTGCCAGCAGGCGGGGAGGTGAAAAACTGTTTTTT,CASRRGGEKLFF
TRBJ2-6,NA,NA,TRBV5-5,TGTGCCAGCGCCGCGGCGACAGCGACCTCTGGGGCCAACGTCCTGACTTTC,CASAAATATSGANVLTF
TRBJ1-1,once,TRBD1,TRBV5-4,TGTGCCAGCAGCTTCGGGACAGGCTCTGAAGCTTTCTTT,CASSFGTGSEAFF
TRBJ1-4,NA,NA,TRBV6-6,TGTGCCAGCAGTTACTCGACGGCAGGGAATGAAAAACTGTTTTTT,CASSYSTAGNEKLFF
TRBJ2-3,NA,TRBD2,TRBV7-6,TGTGCCAGCAGCTTAGGATCGGGGGGACCCGCCGGTACGCAGTATTTT,CASSLGSGGPAGTQYF
TRBJ1-5,few,TRBD1,TRBV28,TGTGCCAGCAGTTTTACAGGGGGCCTTAATCAGCCCCAGCATTTT,CASSFTGGLNQPQHF
TRBJ2-7,NA,NA,TRBV6-5,TGTGCCAGCAGCTCAACAGGGATGTCCTACGAGCAGTACTTC,CASSSTGMSYEQYF
TRBJ1-2,NA,NA,TRBV25-1,TGTGCCAGCAGTGATATGACTAGAGACCGTGAAGGCTACACCTTC,CASSDMTRDREGYTF
TRBJ2-1,NA,NA,TRBV25-1,TGTGCCAGCAGTGAACACGGGAATATAAATGAGCAGTTCTTC,CASSEHGNINEQFF
TRBJ2-1,NA,TRBD1,TRBV18,TGTGCCAGCTCACGAACCGGGACAGTCAGCCGGGATGAGCAGTTCTTC,CASSRTGTVSRDEQFF
TRBJ1-5,few,NA,TRBV6-1,TGTGCCAGCAGTGAAGCGGCCAGCGCTCAGCCCCAGCATTTT,CASSEAASAQPQHF
TRBJ2-7,once,TRBD2,TRBV6-5,TGTGCCAGCAGGCGGCGGGAGGTATCCTACGAGCAGTACTTC,CASRRREVSYEQYF
TRBJ2-3,NA,TRBD2,TRBV19,TGTGCCAGTAGTAACCTCCAGCGGGGAGGAACAGATACGCAGTATTTT,CASSNLQRGGTDTQYF
TRBJ2-3,NA,TRBD2,TRBV7-9,TGTGCCAGCAGCTTAGGCGCGGGGGGCACAGATACGCAGTATTTT,CASSLGAGGTDTQYF
TRBJ1-2,NA,NA,TRBV9,TGTGCCAGCTCTTCGGGGACACCCTATGGCTACACCTTC,CASSSGTPYGYTF
TRBJ2-5,once,TRBD1,TRBV5-4,TGTGCCAGCAGCTCCGTGGGTTTTGGACAGGGCCAAGAGACCCAGTACTTC,CASSSVGFGQGQETQYF
TRBJ1-1,NA,NA,TRBV4-3,TGCGCCAGCAGCCAAGGCCGGACAATGACTGAAGCTTTCTTT,CASSQGRTMTEAFF
TRBJ1-3,few,NA,TRBV19,TGTGCCAGTAGTTTCCCACAATTCTCTGGAAACACCATATATTTT,CASSFPQFSGNTIYF
TRBJ2-1,NA,TRBD2,TRBV7-8,TGTGCCAGCAGCTTAGTACCTCGCGGGAGTCTTCTAAATGAGCAGTTCTTC,CASSLVPRGSLLNEQFF
TRBJ1-1,NA,NA,TRBV9,TGTGCCAGCAACGCGGGGAAGGGGAACACTGAAGCTTTCTTT,CASNAGKGNTEAFF
TRBJ2-2,NA,NA,TRBV7-9,TGTGCCAGCAGCTTAGTTTCTCTGAGGTGGTCCGGGGAGCTGTTTTTT,CASSLVSLRWSGELFF
TRBJ2-2,NA,NA,TRBV5-4,TGTGCCAGCAGCTTAGCCGACGGGGTTGGGGAGCTGTTTTTT,CASSLADGVGELFF
TRBJ2-1,NA,NA,TRBV27,TGTGCCAGCAGCCCCGTTCAGGGTCCCAATGAGCAGTTCTTC,CASSPVQGPNEQFF
TRBJ2-3,NA,TRBD2,TRBV5-1,TGCGCCAGCAGCTCCTCGACTAGCGGCACAGATACGCAGTATTTT,CASSSSTSGTDTQYF
TRBJ2-3,NA,TRBD1,TRBV30,TGTGCCTGGAGTACCAGGACAGGGGGCATAGATACGCAGTATTTT,CAWSTRTGGIDTQYF
TRBJ1-2,NA,NA,TRBV5-1,TGCGCCAGCAGCAACCCAACAGGGAATGGCTACACCTTC,CASSNPTGNGYTF
TRBJ1-5,NA,TRBD1,TRBV18,TGTGCCAGCTCACCCGGGACAGGTTCCCATCAGCCCCAGCATTTT,CASSPGTGSHQPQHF
TRBJ1-2,NA,TRBD1,TRBV7-2,TGTGCCAGCAGCCGCACGACAGGGGACAACTATGGCTACACCTTC,CASSRTTGDNYGYTF
TRBJ1-4,NA,NA,TRBV6-2/TRBV6-3,TGTGCCAGCAGTCCACAGGGCACTAATGAAAAACTGTTTTTT,CASSPQGTNEKLFF
TRBJ1-3,NA,NA,TRBV5-6,TGTGCCAGCAGCGCTAGACTCAACTCTGGAAACACCATATATTTT,CASSARLNSGNTIYF
TRBJ2-2,NA,TRBD1,TRBV7-8,TGTGCCAGCAGCTATTACAGGGGGACCGGGGAGCTGTTTTTT,CASSYYRGTGELFF
TRBJ2-3,once,TRBD2,TRBV29-1,TGCAGCGTTGCCCGGACTAGCGGGAGTTTGAGCACAGATACGCAGTATTTT,CSVARTSGSLSTDTQYF
TRBJ2-3,once,NA,TRBV15,TGTGCCACCAGCAGAGTCCTCCGGGAGTGGGGAGATACGCAGTATTTT,CATSRVLREWGDTQYF
TRBJ2-5,NA,NA,TRBV4-2,TGTGCCAGCAGTGGGGGGATTGAGGAGACCCAGTACTTC,CASSGGIEETQYF
TRBJ1-1,NA,TRBD1,TRBV2,TGTGCCACCTCACTATACAGGGGGAACACTGAAGCTTTCTTT,CATSLYRGNTEAFF
TRBJ2-5,NA,NA,TRBV29-1,TGCAGCGTTGACGGGGGGCTGGGAGAGACCCAGTACTTC,CSVDGGLGETQYF
TRBJ2-7,NA,TRBD1,TRBV27,TGTGCCAGCAGGCTTGTGGGACAGGGATCCTACGAGCAGTACTTC,CASRLVGQGSYEQYF
TRBJ2-3,once,NA,TRBV7-2,TGTGCCAGCAGATATGAAGGAGGCACAGATACGCAGTATTTT,CASRYEGGTDTQYF
TRBJ2-1,NA,NA,TRBV6-5,TGTGCCAGCAGTCGTCAAGGGGGACGCAATGAGCAGTTCTTC,CASSRQGGRNEQFF